The rows below give T cell receptor beta chains drawn from one sample of a study of cytomegalovirus exposure and HLA in healthy donors. The assay was immunoSEQ multiplex PCR, and TCRdb's table has in-frame clones only and misses some. In the table there are about 180,000 clones, roughly 86% of which are singletons. Material for sequencing was PBMCs. Every receptor here comes from a man in his late teens or twenties in good health and CMV-seropositive. The CDR3 runs from the conserved cysteine through the conserved F or W. D genes are given only for firm matches. Expanded clones get a size class; other rows say once, few or many, or leave the size out.

d_gene	abundance	v_gene	j_gene	CDR3nt	CDR3aa
NA	NA	TRBV19	TRBJ1-2	TGTGCCAGTAGTATACAGGCCGTTACTAACTATGGCTACACCTTC	CASSIQAVTNYGYTF
NA	NA	TRBV6-1	TRBJ2-3	TGTGCCAGCAGTGAAGCGATGATAGATACAGATACGCAGTATTTT	CASSEAMIDTDTQYF
NA	NA	TRBV5-4	TRBJ1-5	TGTGCCAGCAGCTTGGAGGGGGGGGATCAGCCCCAGCATTTT	CASSLEGGDQPQHF
NA	NA	TRBV10-3	TRBJ1-1	TGTGCCATCAGTGAGCCTGGTTGGCAGGGAGGGACTGAAGCTTTCTTT	CAISEPGWQGGTEAFF
TRBD2	once	TRBV7-3	TRBJ2-5	TGTGCCAGCAGCTTATCCAGCGGGAACCAAGAGACCCAGTACTTC	CASSLSSGNQETQYF
NA	NA	TRBV20-1	TRBJ1-1	TGCAGTGCTAGGACAAGTATTCCAGCTTTCTTT	CSARTSIPAFF
NA	NA	TRBV7-2	TRBJ2-3	TGTGCCAGCAGCCTATACACAGATACGCAGTATTTT	CASSLYTDTQYF
NA	NA	TRBV13	TRBJ1-1	TGTGCCACCTTCAATCCGGGGGAAAACACTGAAGCTTTCTTT	CATFNPGENTEAFF
NA	NA	TRBV6-5	TRBJ2-7	TGTGCCAGCAGTTACTCCCGGGACAGCGGGTCCTACGAGCAGTACTTC	CASSYSRDSGSYEQYF
NA	NA	TRBV15	TRBJ1-5	TGTGCCACCAGCTCCGAGAGCCCTAGGCTTCAGCCCCAGCATTTT	CATSSESPRLQPQHF
TRBD1	NA	TRBV28	TRBJ1-2	TGTGCCACCCGGGACAGTGGCTACACCTTC	CATRDSGYTF
NA	NA	TRBV6-5	TRBJ2-2	TGTGCCAGCAGTATCAGGGATAACACCGGGGAGCTGTTTTTT	CASSIRDNTGELFF
TRBD2	NA	TRBV19	TRBJ2-2	TGTGCCAGTGTCGGGGTTAATTTAAGCGGGAGCCTGACGAACACCGGGGAGCTGTTTTTT	CASVGVNLSGSLTNTGELFF
TRBD2	NA	TRBV2	TRBJ2-1	TGTGCCAGCACAGCGGGAGCGGGGATATTCGATGAGCAGTTCTTC	CASTAGAGIFDEQFF